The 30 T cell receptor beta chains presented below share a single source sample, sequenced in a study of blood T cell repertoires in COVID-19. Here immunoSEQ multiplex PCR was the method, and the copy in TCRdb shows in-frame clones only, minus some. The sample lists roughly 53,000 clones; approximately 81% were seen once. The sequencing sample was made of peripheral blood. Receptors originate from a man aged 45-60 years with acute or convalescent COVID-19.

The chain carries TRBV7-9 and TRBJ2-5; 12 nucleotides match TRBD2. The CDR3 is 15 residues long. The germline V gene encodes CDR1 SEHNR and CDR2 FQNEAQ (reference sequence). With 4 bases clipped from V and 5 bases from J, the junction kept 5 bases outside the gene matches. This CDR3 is CASSSTSGSQETQYF. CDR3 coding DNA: TGTGCCAGCAGCTCGACTAGCGGGAGTCAGGAGACCCAGTACTTC.

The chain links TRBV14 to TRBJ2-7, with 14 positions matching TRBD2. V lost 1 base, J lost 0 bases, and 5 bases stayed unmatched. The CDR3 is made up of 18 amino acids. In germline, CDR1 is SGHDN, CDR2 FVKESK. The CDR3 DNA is TGTGCCAGCAGCCAAGGTAGGACTAGCGGGAGGCCCTCCTACGAGCAGTACTTC. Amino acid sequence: CASSQGRTSGRPSYEQYF. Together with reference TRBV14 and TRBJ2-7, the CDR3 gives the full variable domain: EAGVTQFPSHSVIEKGQTVTLRCDPISGHDNLYWYRRVMGKEIKFLLHFVKESKQDESGMPNNRFLAERTGGTYSTLKVQPAELEDSGVYFCASSQGRTSGRPSYEQYFGPGTRLTVT.

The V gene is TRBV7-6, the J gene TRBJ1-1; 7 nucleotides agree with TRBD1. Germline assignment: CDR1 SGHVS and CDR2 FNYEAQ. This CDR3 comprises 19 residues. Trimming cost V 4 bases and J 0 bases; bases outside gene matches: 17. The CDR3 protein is CASSSLENRGLAVNTEAFF. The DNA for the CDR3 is TGTGCCAGCAGCTCATTAGAGAACAGGGGCCTCGCCGTGAACACTGAAGCTTTCTTT.

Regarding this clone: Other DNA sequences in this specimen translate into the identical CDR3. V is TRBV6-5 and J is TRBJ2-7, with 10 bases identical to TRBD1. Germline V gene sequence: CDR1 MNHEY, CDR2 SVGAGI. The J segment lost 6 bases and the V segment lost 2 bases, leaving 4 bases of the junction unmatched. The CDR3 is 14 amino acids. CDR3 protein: CASSYRQGASEQYF. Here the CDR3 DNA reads TGTGCCAGCAGTTACAGACAGGGGGCGTCCGAGCAGTACTTC.

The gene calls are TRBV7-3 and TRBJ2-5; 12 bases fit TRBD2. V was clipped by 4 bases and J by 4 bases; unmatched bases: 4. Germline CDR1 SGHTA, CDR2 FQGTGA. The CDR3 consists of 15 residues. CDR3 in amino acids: CASSSTSGRGETQYF. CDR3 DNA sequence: TGTGCCAGCAGCTCGACTAGCGGGAGAGGAGAGACCCAGTACTTC.

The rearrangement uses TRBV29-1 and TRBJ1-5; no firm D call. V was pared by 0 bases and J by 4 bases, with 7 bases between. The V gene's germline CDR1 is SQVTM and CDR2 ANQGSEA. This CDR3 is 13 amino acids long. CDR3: CSVEESGNQPQHF. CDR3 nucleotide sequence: TGCAGCGTTGAAGAGTCGGGTAATCAGCCCCAGCATTTT.

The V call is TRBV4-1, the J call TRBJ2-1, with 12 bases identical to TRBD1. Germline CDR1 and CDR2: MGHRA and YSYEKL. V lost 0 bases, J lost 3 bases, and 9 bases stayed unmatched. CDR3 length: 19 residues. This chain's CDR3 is CASSQDPLGQGAFYNEQFF. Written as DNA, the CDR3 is TGCGCCAGCAGCCAAGACCCTCTGGGACAGGGGGCTTTCTACAATGAGCAGTTCTTC.

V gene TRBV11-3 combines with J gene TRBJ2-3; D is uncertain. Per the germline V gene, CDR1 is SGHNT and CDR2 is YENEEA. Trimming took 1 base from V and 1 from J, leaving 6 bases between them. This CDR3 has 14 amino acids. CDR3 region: CASSLVPGTDTQYF. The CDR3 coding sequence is TGTGCCAGCAGCTTAGTTCCCGGCACAGATACGCAGTATTTT.

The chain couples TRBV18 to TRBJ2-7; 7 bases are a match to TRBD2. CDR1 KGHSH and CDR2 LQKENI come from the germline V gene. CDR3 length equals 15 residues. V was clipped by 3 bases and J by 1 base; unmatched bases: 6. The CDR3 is CASSPRRERSYEQYF. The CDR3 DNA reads TGTGCCAGCTCACCTCGGCGGGAGAGGTCCTACGAGCAGTACTTC.

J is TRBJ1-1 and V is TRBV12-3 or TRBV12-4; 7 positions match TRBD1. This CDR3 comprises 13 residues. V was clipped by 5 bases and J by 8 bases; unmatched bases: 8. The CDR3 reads CASSRTGPGEAFF. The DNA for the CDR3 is TGTGCCAGCAGTCGGACAGGCCCCGGGGAAGCTTTCTTT.

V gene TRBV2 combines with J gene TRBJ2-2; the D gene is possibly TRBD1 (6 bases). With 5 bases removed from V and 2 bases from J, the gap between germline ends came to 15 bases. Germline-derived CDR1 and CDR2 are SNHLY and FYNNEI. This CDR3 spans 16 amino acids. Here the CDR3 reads CASSRTDPPNTGELFF. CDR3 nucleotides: TGTGCCAGCAGTCGGACAGACCCGCCTAACACCGGGGAGCTGTTTTTT.

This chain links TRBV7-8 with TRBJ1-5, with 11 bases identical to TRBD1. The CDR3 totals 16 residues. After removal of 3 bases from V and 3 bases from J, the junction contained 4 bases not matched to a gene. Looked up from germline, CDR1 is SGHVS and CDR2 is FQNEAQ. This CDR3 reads CASSLDRGLNNQPQHF. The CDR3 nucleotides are TGTGCCAGCAGCTTGGACAGGGGGCTAAACAATCAGCCCCAGCATTTT.

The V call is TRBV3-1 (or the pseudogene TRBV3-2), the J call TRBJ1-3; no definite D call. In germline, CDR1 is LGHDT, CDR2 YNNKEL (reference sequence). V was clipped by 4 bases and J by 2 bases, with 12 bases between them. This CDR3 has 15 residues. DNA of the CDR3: TGTGCCAGCAGCCCAGTTGTGAGGACTGGAAACACCATATATTTT. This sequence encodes CASSPVVRTGNTIYF.

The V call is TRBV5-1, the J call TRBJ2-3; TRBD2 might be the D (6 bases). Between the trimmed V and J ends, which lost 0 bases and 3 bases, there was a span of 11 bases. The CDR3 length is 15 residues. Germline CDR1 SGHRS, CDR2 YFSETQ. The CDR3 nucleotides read TGCGCCAGCAGCTTGGGCAACGGAGGGACAGATACGCAGTATTTT. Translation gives CASSLGNGGTDTQYF. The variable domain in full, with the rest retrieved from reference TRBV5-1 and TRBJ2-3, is KAGVTQTPRYLIKTRGQQVTLSCSPISGHRSVSWYQQTPGQGLQFLFEYFSETQRNKGNFPGRFSGRQFSNSRSEMNVSTLELGDSALYLCASSLGNGGTDTQYFGPGTRLTVL.

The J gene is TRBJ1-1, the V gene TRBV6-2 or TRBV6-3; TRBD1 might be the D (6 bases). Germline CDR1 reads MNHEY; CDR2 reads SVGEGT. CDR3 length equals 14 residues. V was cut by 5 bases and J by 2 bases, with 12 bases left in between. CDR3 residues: CASSQGGFNTEAFF. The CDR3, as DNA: TGTGCCAGCAGTCAAGGGGGTTTCAACACTGAAGCTTTCTTT.

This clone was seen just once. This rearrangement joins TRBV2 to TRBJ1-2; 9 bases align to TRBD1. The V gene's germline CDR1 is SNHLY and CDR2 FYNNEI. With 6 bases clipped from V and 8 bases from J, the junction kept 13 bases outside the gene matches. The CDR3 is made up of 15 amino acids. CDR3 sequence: CASREGVQGAFGYTF. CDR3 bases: TGTGCCAGCAGGGAGGGGGTACAGGGGGCCTTCGGCTACACCTTC.

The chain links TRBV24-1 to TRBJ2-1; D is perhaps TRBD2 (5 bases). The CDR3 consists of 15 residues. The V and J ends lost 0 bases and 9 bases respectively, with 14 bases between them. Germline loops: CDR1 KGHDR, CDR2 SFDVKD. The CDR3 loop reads CATSDLAAGGSEQFF. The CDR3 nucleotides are TGTGCCACCAGTGATTTGGCGGCAGGAGGTAGTGAGCAGTTCTTC.

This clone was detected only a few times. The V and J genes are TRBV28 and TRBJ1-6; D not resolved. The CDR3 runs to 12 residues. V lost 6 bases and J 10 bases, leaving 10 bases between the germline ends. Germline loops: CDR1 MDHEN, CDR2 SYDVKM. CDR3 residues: CASRRGLSPLHF. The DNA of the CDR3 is TGTGCCAGCAGACGGGGTCTGTCACCCCTCCACTTT.

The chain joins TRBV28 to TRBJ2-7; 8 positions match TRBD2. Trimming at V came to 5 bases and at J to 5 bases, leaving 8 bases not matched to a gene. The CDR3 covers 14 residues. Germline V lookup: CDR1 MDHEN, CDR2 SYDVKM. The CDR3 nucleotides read TGTGCCAGCAGTAGCGGGGGCACGCTTCACGAGCAGTACTTC. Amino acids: CASSSGGTLHEQYF.

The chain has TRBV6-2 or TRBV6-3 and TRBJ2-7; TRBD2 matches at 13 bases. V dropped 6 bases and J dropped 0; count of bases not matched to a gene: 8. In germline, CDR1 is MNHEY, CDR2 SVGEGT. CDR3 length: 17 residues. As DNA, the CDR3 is TGTGCCAGCAGCCCTCGGACTAGCGGGGGCAGCTCCTACGAGCAGTACTTC. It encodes CASSPRTSGGSSYEQYF.

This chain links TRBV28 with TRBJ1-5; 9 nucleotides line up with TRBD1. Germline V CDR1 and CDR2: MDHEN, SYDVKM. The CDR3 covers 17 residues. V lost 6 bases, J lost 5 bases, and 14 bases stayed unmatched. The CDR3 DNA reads TGTGCCAGCAGCCGTCCCCTGGGACAGGGAGGAGATCAGCCCCAGCATTTT. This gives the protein CASSRPLGQGGDQPQHF.

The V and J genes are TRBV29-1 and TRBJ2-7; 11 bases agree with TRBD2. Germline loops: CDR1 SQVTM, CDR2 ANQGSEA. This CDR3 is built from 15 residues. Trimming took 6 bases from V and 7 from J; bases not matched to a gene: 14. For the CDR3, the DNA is TGCAGCGTCCGAGAAGGGGCTAGCGGGAGGTGGGAGCAGTACTTC. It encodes CSVREGASGRWEQYF.

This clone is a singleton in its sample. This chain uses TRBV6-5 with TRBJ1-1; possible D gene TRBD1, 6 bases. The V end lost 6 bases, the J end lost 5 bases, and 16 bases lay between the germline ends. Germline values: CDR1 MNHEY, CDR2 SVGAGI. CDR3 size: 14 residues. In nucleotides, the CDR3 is TGTGCCAGCAGACCCCTACAGGGATGGACTGAAGCTTTCTTT. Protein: CASRPLQGWTEAFF.

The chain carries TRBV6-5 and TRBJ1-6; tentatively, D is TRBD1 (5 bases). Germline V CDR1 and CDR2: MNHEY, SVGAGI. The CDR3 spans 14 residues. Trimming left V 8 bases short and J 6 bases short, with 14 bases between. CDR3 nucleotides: TGTGCCAGCGACGAAACTCAGGGTAATTCACCCCTCCACTTT. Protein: CASDETQGNSPLHF.

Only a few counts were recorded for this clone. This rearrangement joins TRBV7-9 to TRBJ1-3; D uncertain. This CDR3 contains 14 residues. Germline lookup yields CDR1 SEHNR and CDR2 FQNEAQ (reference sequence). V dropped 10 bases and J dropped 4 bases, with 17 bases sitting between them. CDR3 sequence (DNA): TGTGCCATTACGCGGAACAGAGGGGGAAACACCATATATTTT. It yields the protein CAITRNRGGNTIYF.

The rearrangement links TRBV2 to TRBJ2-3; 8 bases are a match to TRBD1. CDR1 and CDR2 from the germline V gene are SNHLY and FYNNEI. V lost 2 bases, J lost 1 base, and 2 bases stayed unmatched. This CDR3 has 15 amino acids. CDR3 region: CASSEQGAGTDTQYF. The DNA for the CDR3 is TGTGCCAGCAGTGAACAGGGGGCAGGCACAGATACGCAGTATTTT.

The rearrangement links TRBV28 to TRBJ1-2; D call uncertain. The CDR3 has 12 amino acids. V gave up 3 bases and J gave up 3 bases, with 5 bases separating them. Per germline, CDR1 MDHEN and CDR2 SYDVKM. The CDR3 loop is CASSFPDYGYTF. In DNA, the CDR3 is TGTGCCAGCAGTTTCCCAGACTATGGCTACACCTTC.

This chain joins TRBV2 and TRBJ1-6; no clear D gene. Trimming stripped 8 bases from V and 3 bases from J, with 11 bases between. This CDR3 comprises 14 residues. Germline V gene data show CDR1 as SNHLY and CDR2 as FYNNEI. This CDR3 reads CASSEQFYNSPLHF. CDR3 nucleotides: TGTGCCAGCTCGGAACAGTTCTATAATTCACCCCTCCACTTT.

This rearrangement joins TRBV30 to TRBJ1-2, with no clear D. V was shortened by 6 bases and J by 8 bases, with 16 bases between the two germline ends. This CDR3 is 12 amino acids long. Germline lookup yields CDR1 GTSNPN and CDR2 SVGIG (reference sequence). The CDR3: CACKEFSRGYTF. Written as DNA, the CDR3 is TGTGCCTGCAAGGAATTTAGCAGAGGCTACACCTTC.

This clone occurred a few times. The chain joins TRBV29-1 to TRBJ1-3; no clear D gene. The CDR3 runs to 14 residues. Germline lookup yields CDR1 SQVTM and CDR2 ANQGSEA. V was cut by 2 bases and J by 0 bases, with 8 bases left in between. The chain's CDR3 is CSVEIQNSGNTIYF. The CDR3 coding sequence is TGCAGCGTTGAAATCCAAAACTCTGGAAACACCATATATTTT.